The 10 T cell receptor beta chains below come from one sample, sequenced in a study of blood T cell repertoires in COVID-19. TCRdb keeps only in-frame clones here, not all; method: immunoSEQ multiplex PCR. Of about 180,000 clones listed, about 85% were seen once; the top ten hold less than 8%. The sequenced sample consisted of peripheral blood. These receptors were obtained from a man older than 75 with COVID-19, enrolled during active disease.

The chain couples TRBV2 to TRBJ2-5; 9 bases fit TRBD1. Germline values: CDR1 SNHLY, CDR2 FYNNEI. With 4 bases clipped from V and 4 bases from J, the junction kept 10 bases outside the gene matches. CDR3 length equals 16 residues. The CDR3 coding sequence is TGTGCCAGCAGTGGTGGACAGGGGCGGGTAGGAGAGACCCAGTACTTC. Its protein product is CASSGGQGRVGETQYF.

The gene calls are TRBV7-6 and TRBJ1-1; possible D gene TRBD1, 5 bases. V lost 5 bases and J 1 base, leaving 17 bases between the germline ends. The V gene's germline CDR1 is SGHVS and CDR2 FNYEAQ. CDR3 size: 16 residues. This CDR3 reads CASSPTLLTGNTEAFF. The CDR3 nucleotides read TGTGCCAGCAGCCCTACGCTCCTTACAGGGAACACTGAAGCTTTCTTT.

The V call is TRBV4-1, the J call TRBJ1-3; D unresolved. The V gene's germline CDR1 is MGHRA and CDR2 YSYEKL. CDR3 size: 17 residues. V lost 0 bases and J 0 bases, leaving 12 bases between the germline ends. CDR3 amino acids: CASSQDNSRSSGNTIYF. The CDR3 nucleotides are TGCGCCAGCAGCCAAGATAATAGCAGAAGCTCTGGAAACACCATATATTTT.

The chain uses TRBV6-5 and TRBJ1-1; D possibly corresponds to TRBD1 (5 bases). The CDR3 is made up of 12 amino acids. V was pared by 5 bases and J by 5 bases, with 9 bases between. CDR1 is MNHEY, CDR2 SVGAGI, per germline. CDR3: CASSRGGTEAFF. The CDR3 nucleotides read TGTGCCAGCAGTCGGGGGGGGACTGAAGCTTTCTTT.

This chain connects TRBV11-2 to TRBJ1-5; 8 nucleotides agree with TRBD1. The germline V gene has CDR1 SGHAT and CDR2 FQNNGV. This CDR3 is built from 15 residues. V lost 1 base and J lost 8; bases outside the gene matches: 7. CDR3 nucleotides: TGTGCCAGCAGCTTAGTGGCAGGGGGCGTCGAGCCCCAGCATTTT. Translated: CASSLVAGGVEPQHF. The full variable domain, rest sourced from reference TRBV11-2 and TRBJ1-5, is EAGVAQSPRYKIIEKRQSVAFWCNPISGHATLYWYQQILGQGPKLLIQFQNNGVVDDSQLPKDRFSAERLKGVDSTLKIQPAKLEDSAVYLCASSLVAGGVEPQHFGDGTRLSIL.

This clone was detected a few times. The rearrangement uses TRBV29-1 and TRBJ2-5; 8 nucleotides match TRBD2. Germline V gene lookup returns CDR1 SQVTM and CDR2 ANQGSEA. The length of the CDR3 is 17 residues. The V gene end was trimmed by 6 bases and the J gene end by 5 bases; junction bases not matched to a gene: 20. The CDR3 DNA follows: TGCAGCGTACGCAGAAGGGGTAGCGGGGCCTTGGTGGAGACCCAGTACTTC. This codes for CSVRRRGSGALVETQYF. Full variable domain (outside the CDR3, taken from reference TRBV29-1 and TRBJ2-5): SAVISQKPSRDICQRGTSLTIQCQVDSQVTMMFWYRQQPGQSLTLIATANQGSEATYESGFVIDKFPISRPNLTFSTLTVSNMSPEDSSIYLCSVRRRGSGALVETQYFGPGTRLLVL.

The rearrangement uses TRBV5-8 and TRBJ2-4; D possibly corresponds to TRBD1 (6 bases). Trimming took 4 bases from V and 1 from J, leaving 15 bases between them. This CDR3 contains 16 residues. The germline V gene has CDR1 SGHTS and CDR2 YDEGEE. The CDR3 bases are TGTGCCAGCAGCCCGGGACCCGACAGGGCCAAAAACATTCAGTACTTC. Encoded protein: CASSPGPDRAKNIQYF.

V usage is TRBV7-2 and J usage is TRBJ2-1; D possibly corresponds to TRBD2 (7 bases). CDR1 is SGHTA, CDR2 FQGNSA, per germline. The CDR3 covers 14 residues. V shed 5 bases and J shed 10 bases, with 18 bases lying between them. The CDR3 protein is CASSPGPKGGEQFF. The CDR3 DNA reads as TGTGCCAGCAGCCCGGGTCCTAAGGGGGGGGAGCAGTTCTTC. The variable domain in full, with the rest retrieved from reference TRBV7-2 and TRBJ2-1, is GAGVSQSPSNKVTEKGKDVELRCDPISGHTALYWYRQSLGQGLEFLIYFQGNSAPDKSGLPSDRFSAERTGGSVSTLTIQRTQQEDSAVYLCASSPGPKGGEQFFGPGTRLTVL.

V usage is TRBV29-1 and J usage is TRBJ2-1, with D unresolved. V was pared by 3 bases and J by 0 bases, with 15 bases between. Germline lookup yields CDR1 SQVTM and CDR2 ANQGSEA. The CDR3 has 16 residues. The CDR3 DNA reads as TGCAGCGTTGATACGCTTAGTACTGGCTCCTACAATGAGCAGTTCTTC. It is translated as CSVDTLSTGSYNEQFF.

The V call is TRBV5-6, the J call TRBJ1-1; perhaps TRBD1 as D (5 bases). Per germline, CDR1 SGHDT and CDR2 YYEEEE. The CDR3 has 15 residues. Trimming removed 0 bases at V and 2 bases at J, with 11 bases between. CDR3 sequence reads: CASSLVGGYNTEAFF. Written as DNA, the CDR3 is TGTGCCAGCAGCTTGGTCGGGGGATACAACACTGAAGCTTTCTTT.